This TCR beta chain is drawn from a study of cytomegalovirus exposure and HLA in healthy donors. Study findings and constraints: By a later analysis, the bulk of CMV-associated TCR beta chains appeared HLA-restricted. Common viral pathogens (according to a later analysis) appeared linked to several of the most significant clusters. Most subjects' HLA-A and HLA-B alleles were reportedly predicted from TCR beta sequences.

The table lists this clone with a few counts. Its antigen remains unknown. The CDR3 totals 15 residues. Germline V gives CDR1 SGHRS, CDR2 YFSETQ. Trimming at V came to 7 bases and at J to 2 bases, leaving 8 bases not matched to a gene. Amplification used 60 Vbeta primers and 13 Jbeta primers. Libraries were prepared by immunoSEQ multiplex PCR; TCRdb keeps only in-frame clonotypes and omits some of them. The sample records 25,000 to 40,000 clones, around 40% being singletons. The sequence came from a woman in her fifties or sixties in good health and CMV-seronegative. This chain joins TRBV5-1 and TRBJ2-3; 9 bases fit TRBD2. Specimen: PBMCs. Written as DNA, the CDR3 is TGCGCCAGCTGTCCCCTAGCGGGGCCCACAGATACGCAGTATTTT. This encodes CASCPLAGPTDTQYF.